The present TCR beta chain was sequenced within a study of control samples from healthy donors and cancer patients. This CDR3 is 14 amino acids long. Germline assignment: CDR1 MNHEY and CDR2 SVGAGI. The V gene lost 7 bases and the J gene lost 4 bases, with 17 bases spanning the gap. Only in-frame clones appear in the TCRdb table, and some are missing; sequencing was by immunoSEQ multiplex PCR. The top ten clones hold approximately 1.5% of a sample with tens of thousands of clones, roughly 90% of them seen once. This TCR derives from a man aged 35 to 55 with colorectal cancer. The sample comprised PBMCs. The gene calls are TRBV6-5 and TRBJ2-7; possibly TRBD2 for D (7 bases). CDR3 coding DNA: TGTGCCAGCAACCCCGGGGGGCCCATGTACGAGCAGTACTTC. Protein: CASNPGGPMYEQYF.